The present entry profiles one T cell receptor beta chain with its context. This record comes from a study of T cell clonotyping in hematopoietic cell transplantation. About the research overall: Pretransplant recipient samples were taken after cytoreduction.

Specified time point: recipient sample about 28 days before transplant, after cytoreduction. Recipient blood drawn about 28 days pretransplant and days 30, 100, 180 after. This table comes from immunoSEQ multiplex PCR, and its TCRdb copy is limited to in-frame clones, with some not included. The sample has roughly 44,000 clones, 85% seen once; the top ten hold 2.5% to 3%. V lost 6 bases to trimming and J lost 8 bases; unmatched junction nucleotides: 12. The CDR3 extends over 16 amino acids. Germline-derived CDR1 and CDR2 are MNHEY and SMNVEV (reference sequence). The sample was peripheral blood mononuclear cells, taken before stem cell transplant. The genes are TRBV27 and TRBJ1-4; the match to TRBD1 covers 10 bases. This TCR came from a man aged 60 to 75 with acute myeloid leukemia. Some clones in this sample may be carry-over from other donors' samples. This chain's CDR3 is CASRLGQGGSREKLFF. In DNA, the CDR3 is TGTGCCAGCAGGCTAGGACAGGGGGGATCTAGGGAAAAACTGTTTTTT.